This TCR beta chain originates from a study of T-cell reconstitution after alpha-beta-depleted transplantation in children. Study outcomes and limitations: Some patients showed high day-60 TCRbeta diversity, which derived from surviving recipient T cells and thymic progenitors. Newly made T cells mostly supplied T-cell counts and diversity one year after transplant. Reports say that about two months after transplant, the alpha-beta T cells came out of several hundred graft clones that had expanded.

Germline V gene sequence: CDR1 SGHRS, CDR2 YFSETQ. V trimming: 4 bases; J trimming: 3 bases; junction bases outside the gene matches: 4. The CDR3 has 16 residues. This clonotype came up a few times. The target antigen is unknown. Unique molecular identifiers were incorporated when the TCRbeta library was constructed. TCRdb used MiXCR to reprocess the PCR reads, holding one entry per CDR3 protein. Altogether around 200,000 distinct CDR3 sequences are present, approximately 8% being singletons, with the ten largest covering 35%. This specimen consisted of PBMCs, mostly from graft donor cells, obtained 360 days after TCRalphabeta/CD19-depleted stem cell transplant. V and J are TRBV5-1 and TRBJ2-1; 13 bases map to TRBD2. This receptor was taken from a male patient between 2 and 15 years old who had a stem cell transplant for acute myeloid leukemia, so the T cells may come from the graft donor. CDR3 sequence reads: CASSMGLAGSYNEQFF. The CDR3 nucleotides read TGCGCCAGCAGCATGGGACTAGCGGGAAGCTACAATGAGCAGTTCTTC.